This is a list of T cell receptor beta chains from one sample in a study of T-cell memory formation after mild COVID-19. Each CDR3 protein is one row after TCRdb ran MiXCR on the 5' RACE reads. The sample gives fewer than 550,000 distinct CDR3 sequences, 15% to 20% of which show up once; 7.5% to 10% is in the top ten. What was sequenced was PBMCs or a T cell subset sorted from them (not recorded which). These receptors were collected from an adult woman who had mild COVID-19 (a few samples of this study predate the infection). Cell type and time point are not known. Both conserved end residues are part of each CDR3. D genes are given only for firm matches. Part of the rows lack a size; the others show once, few, many or a class for expanded clones.

size	J	D	V	CDR3	DNA
few	TRBJ2-7	NA	TRBV6-2/TRBV6-3	CASSYFTSYEQYF	TGTGCCAGCAGTTACTTCACCTCCTACGAGCAGTACTTC
NA	TRBJ2-7	NA	TRBV24-1	CATSDRTSYEQYF	TGTGCCACCAGTGACCGGACCTCCTACGAGCAGTACTTC
NA	TRBJ2-1	TRBD2	TRBV7-2	CASSSRPTSGRYNEQFF	TGTGCCAGCAGCTCCAGACCTACTAGCGGGAGGTACAATGAGCAGTTCTTC
few	TRBJ2-7	NA	TRBV10-3	CAISPSDEQYF	TGTGCCATCTCCCCATCGGACGAGCAGTACTTC
NA	TRBJ1-2	NA	TRBV6-5	CASLSPTGANYGYTF	TGTGCCAGCTTATCTCCGACAGGAGCTAACTATGGCTACACCTTC
few	TRBJ1-2	NA	TRBV12-3/TRBV12-4	CASSTNNGYTF	TGTGCCAGCAGCACGAACAATGGCTACACCTTC
NA	TRBJ1-2	NA	TRBV12-3/TRBV12-4	CASSLGQAWRYGYTF	TGTGCCAGCAGTTTAGGCCAGGCCTGGAGGTATGGCTACACCTTC
many	TRBJ2-3	TRBD2	TRBV7-2	CASSSLAGDTQYF	TGTGCCAGCAGCTCCTTAGCGGGAGATACGCAGTATTTT
few	TRBJ2-7	NA	TRBV7-9	CASSSRVEFYFYEQYF	TGTGCCAGCAGCTCCCGAGTTGAGTTTTATTTTTACGAGCAGTACTTC
many	TRBJ2-3	NA	TRBV7-6	CASSLDRTQYF	TGTGCCAGCAGCTTGGACCGTACGCAGTATTTT
few	TRBJ2-5	NA	TRBV5-4	CASSSAGMRGTAQETQYF	TGTGCCAGCAGCTCCGCCGGGATGAGGGGGACGGCCCAAGAGACCCAGTACTTC
few	TRBJ1-4	NA	TRBV12-3/TRBV12-4	CASSPHGANEKLFF	TGTGCCAGCAGTCCTCACGGAGCTAATGAAAAACTGTTTTTT
few	TRBJ1-1	NA	TRBV7-3	CASSLTGPLHTEAFF	TGTGCCAGCAGCTTAACAGGCCCGCTTCACACTGAAGCTTTCTTT
NA	TRBJ2-1	TRBD1	TRBV24-1	CATSDFRGQGAMNEQFF	TGTGCCACCAGTGATTTCCGAGGACAGGGGGCTATGAATGAGCAGTTCTTC
NA	TRBJ2-7	TRBD1	TRBV4-1	CASSQDLGTAGYEQYF	TGCGCCAGCAGCCAAGACCTAGGGACAGCAGGCTACGAGCAGTACTTC
NA	TRBJ2-3	NA	TRBV2	CASSLRGLDKDTQYF	TGTGCCAGCAGTTTACGGGGGTTGGACAAAGATACGCAGTATTTT
few	TRBJ2-6	TRBD1	TRBV3-1	CASSPTRQGAGANVLTF	TGTGCCAGCAGCCCTACCCGACAGGGTGCTGGGGCCAACGTCCTGACTTTC
NA	TRBJ1-5	TRBD1	TRBV10-3	CAISELGTGLNQPQHF	TGTGCCATCAGTGAGTTAGGGACAGGGCTGAATCAGCCCCAGCATTTT
few	TRBJ1-5	TRBD1	TRBV7-8	CASRLGTGSFGPQHF	TGTGCCAGCAGATTAGGGACAGGGAGTTTCGGTCCCCAGCATTTT
few	TRBJ2-3	NA	TRBV7-3	CASSLEGGRDTQYF	TGTGCCAGCAGCTTAGAGGGAGGTCGAGATACGCAGTATTTT
few	TRBJ1-4	NA	TRBV2	CASSEVGLRSRTRNEKLFF	TGTGCCAGCAGTGAAGTAGGACTTCGGAGTCGAACCCGTAATGAAAAACTGTTTTTT
NA	TRBJ2-5	NA	TRBV7-9	CASSQLDFETQYF	TGTGCCAGCAGTCAACTAGATTTCGAGACCCAGTACTTC
NA	TRBJ2-2	NA	TRBV7-7	CASSRLDSYTGELFF	TGTGCCAGCAGCCGACTGGACAGTTACACCGGGGAGCTGTTTTTT
few	TRBJ2-1	NA	TRBV2	CASSLDTISYNEQFF	TGTGCCAGCAGTCTTGACACTATCTCCTACAATGAGCAGTTCTTC
few	TRBJ2-7	NA	TRBV15	CATSRDRDGYEQYF	TGTGCCACCAGCAGAGATAGAGACGGCTACGAGCAGTACTTC
many	TRBJ2-5	TRBD2	TRBV9	CASSASGGAGETQYF	TGTGCCAGCAGCGCAAGCGGGGGGGCGGGAGAGACCCAGTACTTC
few	TRBJ2-2	NA	TRBV2	CATLWGYNTGELFF	TGTGCCACCCTATGGGGGTATAACACCGGGGAGCTGTTTTTT
NA	TRBJ2-7	TRBD2	TRBV20-1	CSARVGTSKGDEQYF	TGCAGTGCTAGAGTGGGGACTAGCAAAGGAGACGAGCAGTACTTC
NA	TRBJ1-2	TRBD1	TRBV29-1	CSVGTVGYGYTF	TGCAGCGTGGGGACAGTAGGCTATGGCTACACCTTC
few	TRBJ2-1	NA	TRBV11-2	CASSLAEGRAREQFF	TGTGCCAGCAGCTTAGCGGAGGGTCGAGCCCGCGAGCAGTTCTTC
NA	TRBJ1-2	NA	TRBV7-8	CASSMSRHYDYGYTF	TGTGCCAGCAGCATGAGTCGTCACTACGACTATGGCTACACCTTC
NA	TRBJ2-3	NA	TRBV12-3/TRBV12-4	CASSFGVDTQYF	TGTGCCAGCAGTTTTGGGGTAGATACGCAGTATTTT
few	TRBJ2-5	TRBD1	TRBV6-2/TRBV6-3	CASSYPGTGGQETQYF	TGTGCCAGCAGTTACCCAGGGACAGGGGGCCAAGAGACCCAGTACTTC
NA	TRBJ2-7	NA	TRBV7-2	CASSLNERQQYF	TGTGCCAGCAGCTTAAACGAGCGGCAGCAGTACTTC
NA	TRBJ2-1	NA	TRBV5-5	CASSFGPNPYNEQFF	TGTGCCAGCAGCTTCGGGCCAAACCCTTACAATGAGCAGTTCTTC
NA	TRBJ2-4	NA	TRBV6-1	CASSAPAKNIQYF	TGTGCCAGCAGTGCTCCTGCCAAAAACATTCAGTACTTC
NA	TRBJ2-5	TRBD2	TRBV4-2	CASSQTSGVQETQYF	TGTGCCAGCAGCCAGACTAGCGGGGTCCAAGAGACCCAGTACTTC
NA	TRBJ2-7	TRBD2	TRBV20-1	CSAIRSSGVSYEQYF	TGCAGTGCTATACGGTCTAGCGGGGTCTCCTACGAGCAGTACTTC
NA	TRBJ2-7	NA	TRBV6-6	CASSYQGSSYEQYF	TGTGCCAGCAGTTATCAGGGTAGCTCCTACGAGCAGTACTTC
few	TRBJ1-4	NA	TRBV7-8	CASSSVTVYGEKLFF	TGTGCCAGCAGCTCCGTGACAGTATATGGGGAAAAACTGTTTTTT
few	TRBJ1-5	NA	TRBV12-3/TRBV12-4	CASSLSGGQPQHF	TGTGCCAGCAGTTTATCGGGCGGCCAGCCCCAGCATTTT
NA	TRBJ2-2	NA	TRBV7-9	CASSPDISTGELFF	TGTGCCAGCAGCCCCGACATATCCACCGGGGAGCTGTTTTTT
few	TRBJ2-7	TRBD1	TRBV7-9	CASSSGPGGHSYEQYF	TGTGCCAGCAGCTCGGGACCAGGGGGCCACTCCTACGAGCAGTACTTC